One and the same sample provided the 30 T cell receptor beta chains below, sequenced in a study of Graves' ophthalmopathy and Graves' hyperthyroidism. Beta-chain TCR CDR3 regions were amplified from RNA transcripts. Second-round multiplex PCR came after first-round RT-PCR with HTBI primers. Using its own MiXCR run on the multiplex PCR reads, TCRdb lists one record per CDR3 protein. The data show 400,000 or so distinct CDR3 sequences, with 15% seen just once and 5.5% to 8% held by the top ten. Sequences were obtained from peripheral blood. The origin of the receptors is a woman aged 18 to 35 with stable Graves' hyperthyroidism.

This clonotype came up many times. This rearrangement joins TRBV3-1 to TRBJ1-1; 10 nucleotides match TRBD1. The CDR3 length is 15 residues. J lost 0 bases, V lost 4 bases, and 2 bases had no gene match. From germline, CDR1 is LGHDT and CDR2 YNNKEL (reference sequence). The DNA of the CDR3 is TGTGCCAGCAGCCGACAGGGGGCTTTGAACACTGAAGCTTTCTTT. Translated: CASSRQGALNTEAFF.

This clonotype was detected many times. The rearrangement uses TRBV6-1 and TRBJ2-2; no firm D call. The germline gives CDR1 MNHNS, CDR2 SASEGT. The CDR3 loop spans 15 amino acids. The V end lost 7 bases, the J end lost 0 bases, and 12 bases lay between the germline ends. CDR3 sequence: CASNFVEANTGELFF. The DNA of the CDR3 is TGTGCCAGCAACTTCGTCGAAGCGAACACCGGGGAGCTGTTTTTT.

This clonotype has a count of ten or more. The gene calls are TRBV12-3 or TRBV12-4 and TRBJ2-2; D tentatively fits TRBD1 or TRBD2 (5 bases each). The V end was cut by 3 bases, the J end by 3 bases, with 20 bases between. The CDR3 is 18 residues long. CDR3 nucleotides: TGTGCCAGCAGTTTCGGGGCGCGACTCGCCGCCGACACCGGGGAGCTGTTTTTT. The encoded protein is CASSFGARLAADTGELFF.

This clonotype occurred a few times. This chain connects TRBV5-1 to TRBJ1-1, with 12 nucleotides matching TRBD1. The germline V gene encodes CDR1 SGHRS and CDR2 YFSETQ. V dropped 0 bases and J dropped 7; count of bases not matched to a gene: 16. The CDR3 is 19 residues long. CDR3 sequence reads: CASSLDYGPGQGASGEAFF. In DNA, the CDR3 is TGCGCCAGCAGCTTGGATTATGGTCCGGGACAGGGGGCTTCGGGTGAAGCTTTCTTT. The full variable domain, completed using reference TRBV5-1 and TRBJ1-1, is KAGVTQTPRYLIKTRGQQVTLSCSPISGHRSVSWYQQTPGQGLQFLFEYFSETQRNKGNFPGRFSGRQFSNSRSEMNVSTLELGDSALYLCASSLDYGPGQGASGEAFFGQGTRLTVV.

This clonotype was seen many times. The chain combines TRBV19 with TRBJ1-2; TRBD1 might be the D (6 bases). Trimming stripped 3 bases from V and 4 bases from J, with 21 bases between. Germline values: CDR1 LNHDA, CDR2 SQIVND (reference sequence). The length of the CDR3 is 17 residues. For the CDR3, the DNA is TGTGCCAGTAGTATTTGGGGGCCCCAAGGAAAGACCTATGGCTACACCTTC. This encodes CASSIWGPQGKTYGYTF.

This clonotype occurred a few times. The chain is built from TRBV10-2 and TRBJ2-5; D call uncertain. The germline V gene encodes CDR1 WSHSY and CDR2 SAAADI. Trimming shortened V by 5 bases and J by 7 bases, and 17 bases separated the two germline ends. The CDR3 is 14 amino acids. CDR3 loop: CASSYGQAPRTQYF. The CDR3 DNA reads as TGCGCCAGCAGTTACGGGCAGGCGCCGCGGACCCAGTACTTC.

The chain joins TRBV5-1 to TRBJ2-6, with D perhaps being TRBD1 or TRBD2 (6 bases each). Trimming took 5 bases from V and 2 from J, leaving 17 bases between them. The CDR3 covers 17 residues. Per the germline V gene, CDR1 is SGHRS and CDR2 is YFSETQ. CDR3 protein: CASRLLSGGPGANVLTF. In DNA form, the CDR3 reads TGCGCCAGCAGGTTACTTAGTGGGGGGCCTGGGGCCAACGTCCTGACTTTC.

This clonotype appeared many times. The rearrangement joins TRBV11-2 to TRBJ1-2; a possible D gene is TRBD1 (6 bases). Trimming cost V 4 bases and J 8 bases, with 17 bases left between them. This CDR3 is built from 14 residues. Germline-derived CDR1 and CDR2 are SGHAT and FQNNGV. Here the CDR3 reads CASSSPRGQGGYTF. The CDR3 nucleotides are TGTGCCAGCAGCTCACCCCGGGGGCAGGGGGGCTACACCTTC.

This clonotype was counted a few times. V usage is TRBV7-9 and J usage is TRBJ2-1; weak D call: TRBD2 (5 bases). V lost 5 bases, J lost 2 bases, and 16 bases lay in between. CDR3 length: 16 amino acids. The germline V gene encodes CDR1 SEHNR and CDR2 FQNEAQ (reference sequence). DNA of the CDR3: TGTGCCAGCAGCCCCGCCGGGGTAGCGACCTACAATGAGCAGTTCTTC. It yields the protein CASSPAGVATYNEQFF.

This clonotype was counted many times. The chain links TRBV11-3 to TRBJ1-1; D is uncertain. The CDR3 totals 12 residues. Germline-derived CDR1 and CDR2 are SGHNT and YENEEA. The V gene lost 8 bases and the J gene lost 7 bases, with 14 bases spanning the gap. CDR3 residues: CASHGLGGEAFF. DNA of the CDR3: TGTGCCAGCCATGGGCTAGGTGGTGAAGCTTTCTTT.

Many counts were recorded for this clonotype. The CDR3 is CASSPLFVYGYTF. DNA for the CDR3: TGTGCCAGCAGTCCCCTCTTCGTTTATGGCTACACCTTC. J is TRBJ1-2 and V is TRBV12-3 or TRBV12-4; D unresolved. Trimming removed 5 bases from V and 5 bases from J, with 12 bases in between. The CDR3 has 13 amino acids.

This clonotype has ten or more counts. The chain has TRBV10-3 and TRBJ1-3, with a tentative D call TRBD1 (6 bases). CDR3 length: 17 amino acids. Germline values: CDR1 ENHRY, CDR2 SYGVKD. The V end was cut by 4 bases, the J end by 0 bases, with 16 bases between. CDR3 residues: CAISATATGLSGNTIYF. The DNA of the CDR3 is TGTGCCATCAGTGCCACTGCGACAGGCCTCTCTGGAAACACCATATATTTT.

Many counts were recorded for this clonotype. The V gene is TRBV7-8, the J gene TRBJ2-4; a weak D match, TRBD2 (5 bases). The CDR3 covers 15 residues. V was cut by 0 bases and J by 6 bases, with 12 bases left in between. Germline V gene sequence: CDR1 SGHVS, CDR2 FQNEAQ. CDR3 bases: TGTGCCAGCAGCTTAGCGGGGAGAGGAGGAAACATTCAGTACTTC. It translates to CASSLAGRGGNIQYF.

This clonotype was seen many times. The DNA of the CDR3 is TGTGCCAGCAGCGTAACGAACACTGAAGCTTTCTTT. Residues: CASSVTNTEAFF. V and J are TRBV6-1 and TRBJ1-1; D gene unclear. V lost 6 bases and J 1 base, leaving 6 bases between the germline ends. CDR1 is MNHNS and CDR2 is SASEGT in the germline V gene. The CDR3 is 12 amino acids.

This clonotype has a handful of counts. V usage is TRBV12-3 or TRBV12-4 and J usage is TRBJ2-2; no firm D call. Trimming pared 5 bases from V and 3 bases from J, leaving 10 bases between. CDR3 length: 14 residues. The CDR3 reads CASSLGPYTGELFF. CDR3 nucleotide sequence: TGTGCCAGCAGTCTCGGGCCATACACCGGGGAGCTGTTTTTT.

There are many counts of this clonotype. The chain couples TRBV24-1 to TRBJ1-5; 9 nucleotides agree with TRBD1. The CDR3 extends over 13 amino acids. The J segment lost 4 bases and the V segment lost 9 bases, leaving 3 bases of the junction unmatched. Germline V gives CDR1 KGHDR, CDR2 SFDVKD. The CDR3 DNA sequence: TGTGCCACCGAACAGGGGGCGAATCAGCCCCAGCATTTT. Translating it yields CATEQGANQPQHF.

The chain links TRBV7-2 to TRBJ2-4; D gene unclear. V dropped 5 bases and J dropped 3 bases, with 14 bases sitting between them. The CDR3 is 15 amino acids. Per the germline V gene, CDR1 is SGHTA and CDR2 is FQGNSA. The CDR3 DNA follows: TGTGCCAGCAGCCCCTCTCGGACCTTCAAAAACATTCAGTACTTC. It codes for CASSPSRTFKNIQYF.

Many counts were recorded for this clonotype. This chain joins TRBV12-5 and TRBJ1-5, with D unclear. In germline, CDR1 is LGHNT, CDR2 FRNRAP. The V gene lost 5 bases and the J gene lost 0 bases, with 5 bases spanning the gap. The CDR3 has 13 amino acids. The CDR3 DNA follows: TGTGCTAGTGGTCACGGTAGCAATCAGCCCCAGCATTTT. It codes for CASGHGSNQPQHF.

This clonotype was recorded many times. The chain couples TRBV20-1 to TRBJ2-7; a possible D gene is TRBD1 (5 bases). This CDR3 comprises 14 residues. The ends were cut back, 3 bases at V and 0 bases at J, with 12 bases in the middle. Germline lookup yields CDR1 DFQATT and CDR2 SNEGSKA (reference sequence). CDR3 sequence: CSASRAGLSYEQYF. DNA of the CDR3: TGCAGTGCTAGTAGAGCAGGGCTCTCCTACGAGCAGTACTTC.

The V call is TRBV2, the J call TRBJ1-2; D ambiguous. Germline CDR1 and CDR2: SNHLY and FYNNEI. V lost 8 bases to trimming and J lost 7 bases, with 17 bases between them. The CDR3 has 13 residues. CDR3 sequence (DNA): TGTGCCAGCCTCCCCTACCAATGGAGTGGCTACACCTTC. This encodes CASLPYQWSGYTF.

This clonotype was observed many times. The chain couples TRBV19 to TRBJ1-2; no reliable D call. Trimming cost V 2 bases and J 1 base, with 5 bases left between them. Germline V CDR1 and CDR2: LNHDA, SQIVND (reference sequence). The CDR3 length is 13 residues. This CDR3 is CASSIQDNYGYTF. The DNA for the CDR3 is TGTGCCAGTAGTATACAGGATAACTATGGCTACACCTTC.

The V and J genes are TRBV20-1 and TRBJ2-7; D unclear. This CDR3 contains 14 residues. Germline V gene sequence: CDR1 DFQATT, CDR2 SNEGSKA (reference sequence). V was pared by 0 bases and J by 2 bases, with 11 bases between. Here the CDR3 DNA reads TGCAGTGCTAGAGATAGTAAACCCCCCTACGAGCAGTACTTC. The encoded protein is CSARDSKPPYEQYF.

Ten or more counts support this clonotype. CDR3 sequence reads: CASSSTRQGASYGYTF. The CDR3 nucleotides are TGTGCCAGCAGTTCAACCCGACAGGGGGCTAGCTATGGCTACACCTTC. The chain combines TRBV27 with TRBJ1-2; TRBD1 matches at 10 bases. The CDR3 is 16 residues long. The germline V gene has CDR1 MNHEY and CDR2 SMNVEV (reference sequence). J lost 4 bases, V lost 4 bases, and 9 bases had no gene match.

This clonotype came up many times. The chain has TRBV6-5 and TRBJ1-1; no definite D call. V lost 0 bases to trimming and J lost 1 base, with 3 bases between them. Germline V gene data show CDR1 as MNHEY and CDR2 as SVGAGI. The CDR3 consists of 13 residues. The CDR3 spells CASSYSRNTEAFF. The DNA for the CDR3 is TGTGCCAGCAGTTACTCGAGGAACACTGAAGCTTTCTTT.

This clonotype was seen ten or more times. The gene calls are TRBV6-1 and TRBJ1-1, with D perhaps TRBD1 (6 bases). Deletions cut 5 bases from V and 8 bases from J, with 12 bases between. Germline CDR1 and CDR2: MNHNS and SASEGT. The CDR3 totals 12 residues. CDR3 amino acids: CASSRGQGEAFF. CDR3 DNA sequence: TGTGCCAGCAGTCGTGGGCAGGGGGAAGCTTTCTTT.

This clonotype was recorded at least ten times. The V gene is TRBV10-3, the J gene TRBJ1-6; D might be TRBD1 (5 bases). CDR3 length: 15 residues. Germline V gene sequence: CDR1 ENHRY, CDR2 SYGVKD. V dropped 3 bases and J dropped 5 bases, with 11 bases sitting between them. CDR3 loop: CAISERQSDNSPLHF. The CDR3, as DNA: TGTGCCATCAGTGAACGACAGTCCGATAATTCACCCCTCCACTTT.

Many counts were recorded for this clonotype. This chain joins TRBV4-1 and TRBJ1-2, with no clear D. Trimming took 5 bases from V and 3 from J, leaving 7 bases between them. Germline V gives CDR1 MGHRA, CDR2 YSYEKL. The CDR3 extends over 12 amino acids. In DNA, the CDR3 is TGCGCCAGCAGCGAGGAGGACTATGGCTACACCTTC. It is translated as CASSEEDYGYTF.

This clonotype was seen repeatedly, ten times or more. The V call is TRBV7-2, the J call TRBJ2-5; TRBD2 is a possible D gene (5 bases). This CDR3 comprises 14 residues. Germline CDR1 and CDR2: SGHTA and FQGNSA. V was cut by 4 bases and J by 5 bases, with 14 bases left in between. CDR3 sequence (DNA): TGTGCCAGCAGCTCGGACTCACCCGTGGAGACCCAGTACTTC. This sequence encodes CASSSDSPVETQYF.

This clonotype was counted many times. V gene TRBV7-2 combines with J gene TRBJ1-5; D call uncertain. Germline V gives CDR1 SGHTA, CDR2 FQGNSA. With 3 bases removed from V and 9 bases from J, the gap between germline ends came to 9 bases. The CDR3 has 12 amino acids. CDR3: CASSFPGSPQHF. CDR3 bases: TGTGCCAGCAGCTTCCCAGGATCGCCCCAGCATTTT.

This clonotype has a count of ten or more. The J gene is TRBJ1-1, the V gene TRBV5-1, with D unclear. CDR1 SGHRS and CDR2 YFSETQ come from the germline V gene. V lost 5 bases and J lost 0, with 14 bases in between. The CDR3 contains 15 residues. CDR3 nucleotides: TGCGCCAGCAGGTACGGACTGACCATGAACACTGAAGCTTTCTTT. It codes for CASRYGLTMNTEAFF. The complete variable domain, with remaining parts taken from reference TRBV5-1 and TRBJ1-1, reads KAGVTQTPRYLIKTRGQQVTLSCSPISGHRSVSWYQQTPGQGLQFLFEYFSETQRNKGNFPGRFSGRQFSNSRSEMNVSTLELGDSALYLCASRYGLTMNTEAFFGQGTRLTVV.